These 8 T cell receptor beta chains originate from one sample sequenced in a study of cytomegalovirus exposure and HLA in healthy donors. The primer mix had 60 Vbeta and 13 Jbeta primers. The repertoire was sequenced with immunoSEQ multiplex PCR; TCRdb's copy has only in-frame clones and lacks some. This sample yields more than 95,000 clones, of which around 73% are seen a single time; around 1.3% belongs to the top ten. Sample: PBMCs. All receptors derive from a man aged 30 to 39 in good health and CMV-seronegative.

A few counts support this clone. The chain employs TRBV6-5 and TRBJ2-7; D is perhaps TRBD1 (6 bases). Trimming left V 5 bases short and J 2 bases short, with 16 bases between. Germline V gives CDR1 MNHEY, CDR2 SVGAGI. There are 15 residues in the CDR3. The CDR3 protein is CASSPRDTDPYEQYF. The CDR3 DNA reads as TGTGCCAGCAGTCCCCGGGACACAGACCCCTACGAGCAGTACTTC.

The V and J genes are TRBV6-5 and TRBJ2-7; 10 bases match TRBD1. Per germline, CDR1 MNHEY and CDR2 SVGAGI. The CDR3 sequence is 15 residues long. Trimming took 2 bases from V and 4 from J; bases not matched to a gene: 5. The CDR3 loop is CASSYLRTGGYEQYF. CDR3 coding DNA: TGTGCCAGCAGTTACCTCCGGACAGGGGGATACGAGCAGTACTTC.

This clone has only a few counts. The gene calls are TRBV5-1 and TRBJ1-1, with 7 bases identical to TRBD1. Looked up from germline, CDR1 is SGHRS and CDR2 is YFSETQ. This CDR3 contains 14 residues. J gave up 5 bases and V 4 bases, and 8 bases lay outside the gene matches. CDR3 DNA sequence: TGCGCCAGCAGCACGACAGGGTTGATAACTGAAGCTTTCTTT. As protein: CASSTTGLITEAFF.

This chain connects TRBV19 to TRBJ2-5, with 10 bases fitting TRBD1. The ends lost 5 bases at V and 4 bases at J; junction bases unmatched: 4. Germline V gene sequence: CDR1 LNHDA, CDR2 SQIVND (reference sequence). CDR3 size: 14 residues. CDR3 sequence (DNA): TGTGCCAGTAGTTTCCGGGACAGGGGAGAGACCCAGTACTTC. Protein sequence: CASSFRDRGETQYF.

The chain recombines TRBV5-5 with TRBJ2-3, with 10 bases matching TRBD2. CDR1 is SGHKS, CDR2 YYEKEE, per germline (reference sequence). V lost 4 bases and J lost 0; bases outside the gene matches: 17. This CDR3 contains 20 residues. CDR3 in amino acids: CASSPLPLAGGFSSTDTQYF. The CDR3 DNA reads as TGTGCCAGCAGCCCCTTACCCTTAGCGGGGGGTTTCTCTAGCACAGATACGCAGTATTTT.

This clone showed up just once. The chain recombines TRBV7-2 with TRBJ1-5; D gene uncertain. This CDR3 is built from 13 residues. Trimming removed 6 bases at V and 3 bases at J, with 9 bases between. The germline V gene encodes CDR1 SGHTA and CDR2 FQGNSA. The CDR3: CASSSDFNQPQHF. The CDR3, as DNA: TGTGCCAGCAGTTCAGACTTCAATCAGCCCCAGCATTTT.

CDR3 residues: CASSRLLGTDTQYF. CDR3 bases: TGTGCCAGCAGCCGTCTCCTCGGCACAGATACGCAGTATTTT. This chain uses TRBV9 with TRBJ2-3, with unresolved D. CDR1 SGDLS and CDR2 YYNGEE come from the germline V gene. V dropped 4 bases and J dropped 1 base, with 10 bases sitting between them. There are 14 residues in the CDR3. The complete variable domain, with remaining parts taken from reference TRBV9 and TRBJ2-3, reads DSGVTQTPKHLITATGQRVTLRCSPRSGDLSVYWYQQSLDQGLQFLIQYYNGEERAKGNILERFSAQQFPDLHSELNLSSLELGDSALYFCASSRLLGTDTQYFGPGTRLTVL.

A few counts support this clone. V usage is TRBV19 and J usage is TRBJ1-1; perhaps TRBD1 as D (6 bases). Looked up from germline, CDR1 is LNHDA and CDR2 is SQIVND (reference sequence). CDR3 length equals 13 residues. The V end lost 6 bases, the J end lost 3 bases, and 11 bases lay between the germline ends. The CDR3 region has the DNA TGTGCCAGTAGCTACGGACAGCACACTGAAGCTTTCTTT. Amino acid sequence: CASSYGQHTEAFF.